This T cell receptor beta chain comes out of a study of T cell responses to AZD1222 COVID-19 vaccine. With respect to this clone: The antigen is not known. The sample holds other DNA sequences that translate to the same CDR3.

TCRdb's copy holds only in-frame clones and misses some; the assay was immunoSEQ multiplex PCR. Here the sample spans over 120,000 clones, more than 85% being singletons. Whole-study results and caveats: Of the AZD1222 recipients, only 5 or 6 were seropositive at baseline.

Material: peripheral blood, obtained on day 0 of AZD1222 vaccination. The clonotype was recovered from an adult in good health.

The CDR3 is CASSLRSGNTEAFF. CDR3 DNA: TGCGCCAGCAGCTTGCGATCGGGGAACACTGAAGCTTTCTTT. The V gene is TRBV5-1, the J gene TRBJ1-1; D remains ambiguous. The CDR3 is made up of 14 amino acids. Trimming pared 1 base from V and 1 base from J, leaving 8 bases between. CDR1 is SGHRS, CDR2 YFSETQ, per germline.